This note documents a single TCR beta chain sequence. Its specificity is not known. Gene names denote mouse genes. The CDR3 end is not reached by the read, which stops 4 residues before it; the germline J gene fills it in. Other DNA sequences in this sample translate to the same CDR3. The data were taken from a study of CD8+ T cells in alopecia areata. Study background: Skin was taken from 6-12-month-old C3H/HeJ graft donors that had spontaneous alopecia and grafted onto roughly 6-10-week-old female C3H/HeJ mice.

The CDR3 is made up of 15 amino acids. The germline V gene encodes CDR1 LGHNA and CDR2 YNLKQL (reference sequence). Following extraction, RNA underwent reverse transcription to cDNA, which served as the sequencing template. Sequencing was performed with immunoSEQ multiplex PCR; in TCRdb, only in-frame clones are kept and a portion is missing. Reported are 200,000 to 300,000 clones, none seen only once; the ten largest carry roughly 1.2%. CD4, CD8alpha, NKG2D, NKG2ACE and other markers guided sorting of pooled cutaneous lymph node cells. Notes on the study in general: Higher clonality than in normal scalp was seen in lesional scalp, especially alopecia totalis/universalis.

Sequencing was done on a sample of CD4+ T cells sorted from a lymph node. The gene calls are TRBV5 and TRBJ2-7; 11 bases line up with TRBD2. The sequence was collected from a C3H/HeJ mouse with alopecia areata. Mouse MHC haplotype: H2-k. This CDR3 is CASSQNRDWGYEQYF. Incomplete CDR3 DNA: TGTGCCAGCAGCCAAAACCGGGACTGGGGGTAT.